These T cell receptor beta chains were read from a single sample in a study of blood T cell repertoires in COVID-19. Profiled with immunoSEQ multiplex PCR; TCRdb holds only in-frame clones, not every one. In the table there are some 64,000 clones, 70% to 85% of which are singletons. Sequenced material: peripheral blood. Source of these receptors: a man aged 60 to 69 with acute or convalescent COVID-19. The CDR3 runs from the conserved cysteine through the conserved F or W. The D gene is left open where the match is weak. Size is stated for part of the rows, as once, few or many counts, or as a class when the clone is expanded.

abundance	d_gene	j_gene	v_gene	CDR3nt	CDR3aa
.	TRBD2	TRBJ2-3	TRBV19	TGTGCCAGTAGCAATCCGGGACTAGCGTTGGATACGCAGTATTTT	CASSNPGLALDTQYF
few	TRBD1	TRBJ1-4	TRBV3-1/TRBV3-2	TGTGCCAGCAGCGTGGGACAGGGCGGTGAAAAACTGTTTTTT	CASSVGQGGEKLFF
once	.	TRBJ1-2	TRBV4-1	TGCGCCAGCAGCCAAGCGCCGGTTTATGGCTACACCTTC	CASSQAPVYGYTF
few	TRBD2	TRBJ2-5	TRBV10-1	TGCGCCAGCAGTGATGGACTAGCGGGACAAGAGACCCAGTACTTC	CASSDGLAGQETQYF
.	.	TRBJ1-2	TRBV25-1	TGTGCCAGTGCAGGGATAAGGAACTATGGCTACACCTTC	CASAGIRNYGYTF
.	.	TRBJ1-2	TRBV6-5	TGTGCCAGCAGCCCCTCAAAACGCGGGCCTGGCTACACCTTC	CASSPSKRGPGYTF
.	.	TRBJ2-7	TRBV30	TGTGCCTGGAGACAGAACCCCTACTACGAGCAGTACTTC	CAWRQNPYYEQYF
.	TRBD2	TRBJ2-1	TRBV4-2	TGTGCCAGCAGCCCGCGGACTAGCGGGAACAATGAGCAGTTCTTC	CASSPRTSGNNEQFF
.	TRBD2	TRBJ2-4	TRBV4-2	TGTGCCAGCAGCCAAGATCTATCGGCTAGCGGGAGTGACATTCAGTACTTC	CASSQDLSASGSDIQYF
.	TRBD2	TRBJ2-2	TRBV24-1	TGTGCCACCTCCGGAGCGGGAAGAACCGGGGAGCTGTTTTTT	CATSGAGRTGELFF
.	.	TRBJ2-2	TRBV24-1	TGTGCCACCAGCCCTGGACTGAACACCGGGGAGCTGTTTTTT	CATSPGLNTGELFF
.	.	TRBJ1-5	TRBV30	TGTGCCTGGAGTAGGGGCAACAATCAGCCCCAGCATTTT	CAWSRGNNQPQHF
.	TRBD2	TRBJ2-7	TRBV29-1	TGCAGCGTTGTTATGCGGGAGCACTACGAGCAGTACTTC	CSVVMREHYEQYF
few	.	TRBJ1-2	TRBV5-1	TGCGCCAGCAGCTTGGACGGGGAGGGTGGCTACACCTTC	CASSLDGEGGYTF
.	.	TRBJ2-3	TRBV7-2	TGTGCCAGCGGAGATGATACGCAGTATTTT	CASGDDTQYF
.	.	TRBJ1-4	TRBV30	TGTGCCAGAGGGACAATTTCAAAGGAAACTAATGAAAAACTGTTTTTT	CARGTISKETNEKLFF
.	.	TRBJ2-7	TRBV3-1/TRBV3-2	TGTGCCAGCAGCCAAGAGAATCGGGTGGAGAGGGGGTACGAGCAGTACTTC	CASSQENRVERGYEQYF
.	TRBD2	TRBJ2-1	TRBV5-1	TGCGCCAGCAGCTTGGGGGGAAATCACCCGGGACTAGCGGGTAATGAGCAGTTCTTC	CASSLGGNHPGLAGNEQFF
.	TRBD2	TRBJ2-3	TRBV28	TGTGCCGGGAGCTCGCGGGAGAGCACAGATACGCAGTATTTT	CAGSSRESTDTQYF
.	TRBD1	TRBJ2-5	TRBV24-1	TGTGCCACCAGTGATCCCGGGACAGGAACACAAGAGACCCAGTACTTC	CATSDPGTGTQETQYF
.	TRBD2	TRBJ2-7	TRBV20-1	TGCAGTGCTAGTCCGCGTCTAGCGGGCAATTTCCTCTACGAGCAGTACTTC	CSASPRLAGNFLYEQYF
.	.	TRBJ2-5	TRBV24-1	TGTGCCACCAGTGATTTTTCGGGGGAGACCCAGTACTTC	CATSDFSGETQYF
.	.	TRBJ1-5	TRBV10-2	TGCGCCAGCACCCTTCACTCAGAGGGGGGGGATAGCAATCAGCCCCAGCATTTT	CASTLHSEGGDSNQPQHF
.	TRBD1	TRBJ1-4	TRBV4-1	TGCGCCAGCAGCCAAGCCAGGGGGCTCCTAAATGAAAAACTGTTTTTT	CASSQARGLLNEKLFF
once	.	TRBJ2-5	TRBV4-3	TGCGCCAGCAGCCTCGGACTACCAGGGGAGACCCAGTACTTC	CASSLGLPGETQYF
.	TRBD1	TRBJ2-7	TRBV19	TGTGCCAGTAGTCCCCAGACAGGGGGCCGGAACGAGCAGTACTTC	CASSPQTGGRNEQYF
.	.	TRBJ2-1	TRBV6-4	TGTGCCAGCAGCGAGCAAGGGGTGGGTGAGCAGTTCTTC	CASSEQGVGEQFF
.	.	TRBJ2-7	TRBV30	TGTGCCTGGAGCCCCGGGGTCTACGAGCAGTACTTC	CAWSPGVYEQYF
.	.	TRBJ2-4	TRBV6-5	TGTGCCAGCAGCCAGGGTCAAAACATTCAGTACTTC	CASSQGQNIQYF
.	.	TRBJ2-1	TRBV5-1	TGCGCCAGCAGTCCAGGGGTTGGGCGGGAGTTGCATGAGCAGTTCTTC	CASSPGVGRELHEQFF
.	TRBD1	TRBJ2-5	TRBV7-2	TGTGCCAGCAGCTGGGACAGCCGGGAGACCCAGTACTTC	CASSWDSRETQYF
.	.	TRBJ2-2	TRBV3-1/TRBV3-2	TGTGCCAGCAGCCAATTTATCCCCAGCGTTGCCGGGGAGCTGTTTTTT	CASSQFIPSVAGELFF
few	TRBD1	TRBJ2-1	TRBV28	TGTGCCAGCAGTTTATCTGGGACAGGGACGAATGAGCAGTTCTTC	CASSLSGTGTNEQFF
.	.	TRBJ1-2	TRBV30	TGTGCCTGTAACAGGGCAAGAGGGTATGGCTACACCTTC	CACNRARGYGYTF
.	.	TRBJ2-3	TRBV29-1	TGCAGCGTTGATCAGGGCACAGATACGCAGTATTTT	CSVDQGTDTQYF
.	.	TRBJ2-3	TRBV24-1	TGTGCCACCAGTGATAGTGGTAGCGGCACAGATACGCAGTATTTT	CATSDSGSGTDTQYF
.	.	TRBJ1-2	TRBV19	TGTGCCAGTAGTATAGGGACCGAGGGTCTCTATGGCTACACCTTC	CASSIGTEGLYGYTF
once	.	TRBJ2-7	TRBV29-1	TGCAGCGTTGAAACAGGGCTCTCTGACGAGCAGTACTTC	CSVETGLSDEQYF
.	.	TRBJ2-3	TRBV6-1	TGTGCCAGCAGTGAAGTTTTAGCGAACACAGATACGCAGTATTTT	CASSEVLANTDTQYF
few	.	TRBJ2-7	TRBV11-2	TGTGCCAGCAGCCGTGCTCTCGGAGGGGACGAGCAGTACTTC	CASSRALGGDEQYF
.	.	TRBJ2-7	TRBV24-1	TGTGCCACCAGTGATTTAAGCGCTGGAAAGGACGAGCAGTACTTC	CATSDLSAGKDEQYF
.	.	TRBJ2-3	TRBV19	TGTGCCAGCCGCAGGCGGAGGGAACGCACAGATACGCAGTATTTT	CASRRRRERTDTQYF
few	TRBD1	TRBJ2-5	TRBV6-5	TGTGCCAGCAGAGCCGGACAGGGAATAGAGACCCAGTACTTC	CASRAGQGIETQYF
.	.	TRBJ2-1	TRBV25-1	TGTGCCGCGGGAAATGTCAATGAGCAGTTCTTC	CAAGNVNEQFF
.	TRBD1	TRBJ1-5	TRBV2	TGTGCCAGCAGTTACCCGGACAGGGTGGATCAGCCCCAGCATTTT	CASSYPDRVDQPQHF